A selection of T cell receptor beta chains follows, all from one sample in a study of Ad26.COV2.S vaccination and SARS-CoV-2 variants. The protocol was immunoSEQ multiplex PCR, while the TCRdb copy is restricted to in-frame clones and leaves out a portion. Here the sample spans roughly 320,000 clones, about 86% being singletons. The sequenced sample was peripheral blood, obtained in a trial of Ad26.COV2.S vaccine versus placebo. These receptors were obtained from a person aged 18 to 59 who received the Ad26.COV2.S COVID-19 vaccine or a placebo. The CDR3 runs from the conserved cysteine through the conserved F or W. The order of the fields is V gene, clone size, CDR3 length, CDR3 protein. Some rows mark clone size as missing; the rest say once, few, many or name a class of expanded clone.

>TRBV3-1/TRBV3-2|.|16
CASSLQLTGRPFGYTF
>TRBV30|few|11
CAYEAWDEQFF
>TRBV7-8|.|15
CASSPGGMVNQPQHF
>TRBV15|.|17
CATSRDQGSSLQETQYF
>TRBV6-6|.|16
CASSLGTGNSNQPQHF
>TRBV7-8|.|17
CASSPRPSGGEEGEQYF
>TRBV29-1|.|13
CSGGTGDSAGYTF
>TRBV15|once|16
CATSRDRPATNEKLFF
>TRBV18|.|15
CASSPPVRAGDEQFF
>TRBV3-1/TRBV3-2|.|14
CASSPQGAGNTIYF
>TRBV5-1|.|14
CASSLEGSNQPQHF
>TRBV7-2|.|19
CASSLRWRGHSSTNYGYTF
>TRBV6-5|.|15
CASRPMQTTNEKLFF
>TRBV6-6|.|15
CASTSGGRRNTEAFF
>TRBV4-2|.|18
CASRKIEVAGMNTGELFF
>TRBV3-1/TRBV3-2|.|15
CASSSPDRENTEAFF
>TRBV6-5|.|12
CASRSGNYGYTF
>TRBV19|.|15
CASSILNRDNYGYTF
>TRBV7-8|few|13
CASSLELPDVLTF
>TRBV18|.|14
CASSLLMVWDEQYF
>TRBV19|.|15
CASSIEGGNTGELFF
>TRBV6-6|.|14
CASSTRTGLQPQHF
>TRBV5-1|.|13
CASSEGQGNTIYF
>TRBV7-3|.|15
CASSPYRVTNYGYTF
>TRBV5-1|.|16
CASSSSTGTTFFGYTF
>TRBV5-4|once|16
CASSLTSGGFVDEQYF
>TRBV27|.|15
CASSFLRHNNYGYTF
>TRBV6-2/TRBV6-3|.|13
CASSQGQRYGYTF
>TRBV5-1|.|13
CASSIQVQETQYF
>TRBV11-2|.|16
CASSLTGGQIRTEAFF
>TRBV5-8|once|14
CASSLERGNQPQHF
>TRBV30|.|13
CAWRWAGTDTQYF
>TRBV5-1|.|15
CASSLRRGTNTEAFF
>TRBV9|.|16
CASSVDDNLSGNTIYF
>TRBV6-1|.|15
CASSEKGTNTGELFF
>TRBV4-1|few|15
CASSQGTSGNNEQFF
>TRBV19|.|14
CASSIDRGKDGYTF
>TRBV7-2|.|15
CASSLSGGAGDTQYF
>TRBV7-9|.|14
CASSRAGDSYEQYF
>TRBV5-6|.|13
CASSLHRGLTQHF
>TRBV11-2|.|19
CASSLVSQDRGCSNQPQHF
>TRBV6-5|.|13
CASGLIGGEKLFF
>TRBV7-2|few|13
CASSVRGNQPQHF
>TRBV5-1|.|15
CASSLVSSTNEKLFF
>TRBV5-8|.|16
CASSSRRDRGRQGYTF
>TRBV5-1|.|15
CASSSRGLSGNTIYF
>TRBV7-2|.|15
CASSLGSSYNSPLHF
>TRBV3-1/TRBV3-2|few|16
CASSQETGPGNQPQHF
>TRBV11-2|.|17
CASSFPGLKAGANVLTF
>TRBV9|.|17
CASSGKNRGQSTGELFF
>TRBV7-5|.|17
CARSLARTGGTYNEQFF
>TRBV21-1|.|18
CASSKGDRDRVRNSPLHF
>TRBV9|.|17
CASSVAASGGRGETQYF
>TRBV6-5|.|15
CASSYSPSGGYEQYF